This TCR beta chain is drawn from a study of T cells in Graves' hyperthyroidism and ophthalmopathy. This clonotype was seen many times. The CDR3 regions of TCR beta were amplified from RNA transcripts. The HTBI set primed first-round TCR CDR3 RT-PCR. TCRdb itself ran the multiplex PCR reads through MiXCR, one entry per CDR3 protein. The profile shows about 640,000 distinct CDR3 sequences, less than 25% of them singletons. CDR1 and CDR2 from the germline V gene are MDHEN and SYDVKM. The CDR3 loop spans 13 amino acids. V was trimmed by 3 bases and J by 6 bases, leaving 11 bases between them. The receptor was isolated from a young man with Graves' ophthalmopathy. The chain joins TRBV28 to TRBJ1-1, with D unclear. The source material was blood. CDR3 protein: CASSFAGGPEAFF. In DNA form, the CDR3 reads TGTGCCAGCAGTTTTGCGGGAGGGCCTGAAGCTTTCTTT.